What follows are 31 T cell receptor beta chains derived from one specimen sequenced in a study of shared clonotypes between healthy human individuals. Clones were sequenced by immunoSEQ multiplex PCR, and TCRdb holds only the in-frame ones, with some missing. Here the sample spans some 2,500,000 clones, about nine tenths being singletons. The sequencing input was naive CD4+ T cells from PBMCs. Subset in this sample: CD45RA+ positively selected. These receptors came from a man younger than 30 in good health. Some clones in this sample may be carry-over from other donors' samples.

The J gene is TRBJ1-5, the V gene TRBV11-2, with D perhaps matching TRBD1 (5 bases). Looked up from germline, CDR1 is SGHAT and CDR2 is FQNNGV. Trimming took off 1 base at V and 6 bases at J, with 7 bases between the two ends. This CDR3 comprises 13 residues. Here the CDR3 DNA reads TGTGCCAGCAGCTTAGGGGGGGTTCAGCCCCAGCATTTT. This translates into CASSLGGVQPQHF.

V and J are TRBV9 and TRBJ1-1, with a weak D call TRBD1 (5 bases). The CDR3 runs to 16 residues. Trimming cost V 2 bases and J 1 base, with 15 bases left between them. CDR1 is SGDLS and CDR2 is YYNGEE in the germline V gene. This chain's CDR3 is CASSVSPGRKNTEAFF. CDR3 DNA: TGTGCCAGCAGCGTTTCACCGGGACGGAAGAACACTGAAGCTTTCTTT.

The chain uses TRBV27 and TRBJ2-5, with D unresolved. Germline values: CDR1 MNHEY, CDR2 SMNVEV (reference sequence). Deletions cut 4 bases from V and 5 bases from J, with 14 bases between. The CDR3 runs 14 residues. The CDR3 region has the DNA TGTGCCAGCAGTTCAATCGGGTTAGGGGAGACCCAGTACTTC. Translating it yields CASSSIGLGETQYF.

The V and J genes are TRBV19 and TRBJ2-1, with a weak D call TRBD2 (5 bases). Trimming pared 0 bases from V and 8 bases from J, leaving 14 bases between. This CDR3 has 15 amino acids. The V gene's germline CDR1 is LNHDA and CDR2 SQIVND (reference sequence). CDR3 residues: CASSIDPGSIYEQFF. In DNA, the CDR3 is TGTGCCAGTAGTATAGATCCTGGGAGCATCTATGAGCAGTTCTTC. The full variable domain, its missing parts supplied by reference TRBV19 and TRBJ2-1, is DGGITQSPKYLFRKEGQNVTLSCEQNLNHDAMYWYRQDPGQGLRLIYYSQIVNDFQKGDIAEGYSVSREKKESFPLTVTSAQKNPTAFYLCASSIDPGSIYEQFFGPGTRLTVL.

The rearrangement links TRBV29-1 to TRBJ1-3; tentative D call: TRBD1 (5 bases). Trimming cost V 4 bases and J 0 bases, with 13 bases left between them. From germline, CDR1 is SQVTM and CDR2 ANQGSEA. The CDR3 is made up of 15 amino acids. This chain's CDR3 is CSVANSGFSGNTIYF. Written as DNA, the CDR3 is TGCAGCGTTGCAAACTCAGGGTTCTCTGGAAACACCATATATTTT.

The chain employs TRBV7-9 and TRBJ2-7, with D possibly TRBD1 on 6 matching bases. There are 16 residues in the CDR3. Germline CDR1 is SEHNR and CDR2 is FQNEAQ (reference sequence). V was trimmed by 3 bases and J by 6 bases, leaving 21 bases between them. The CDR3 loop is CASSLGGPGQGSEQYF. CDR3 nucleotides: TGTGCCAGCAGCTTGGGCGGGCCAGGCCAGGGGTCCGAGCAGTACTTC.

J is TRBJ2-7 and V is TRBV13; TRBD2 matches at 11 bases. V lost 5 bases and J lost 4; bases outside the gene matches: 4. This CDR3 is built from 14 residues. CDR1 and CDR2 from the germline V gene are PRHDT and FYEKMQ (reference sequence). CDR3 in DNA: TGTGCCAGCAGCCGACTAGCGGGAACGTACGAGCAGTACTTC. It yields the protein CASSRLAGTYEQYF. Drawing the rest from reference TRBV13 and TRBJ2-7, the complete variable domain is AAGVIQSPRHLIKEKRETATLKCYPIPRHDTVYWYQQGPGQDPQFLISFYEKMQSDKGSIPDRFSAQQFSDYHSELNMSSLELGDSALYFCASSRLAGTYEQYFGPGTRLTVT.

The chain recombines TRBV2 with TRBJ1-2; TRBD1 matches at 10 bases. Trimming cost V 9 bases and J 6 bases; bases outside gene matches: 1. Germline CDR1 reads SNHLY; CDR2 reads FYNNEI. The CDR3 length is 11 residues. In DNA, the CDR3 is TGTGCCAGGACAGGGGGCGATGGCTACACCTTC. Amino acids: CARTGGDGYTF.

The chain couples TRBV14 to TRBJ2-7; D tentatively reads TRBD1 or TRBD2 (5 bases each). Looked up from germline, CDR1 is SGHDN and CDR2 is FVKESK. V was trimmed by 3 bases and J by 7 bases, leaving 10 bases between them. This CDR3 spans 12 amino acids. The CDR3: CASSQGPGEQYF. The DNA for the CDR3 is TGTGCCAGCAGCCAGGGGCCGGGGGAGCAGTACTTC. Drawing the rest from reference TRBV14 and TRBJ2-7, the complete variable domain is EAGVTQFPSHSVIEKGQTVTLRCDPISGHDNLYWYRRVMGKEIKFLLHFVKESKQDESGMPNNRFLAERTGGTYSTLKVQPAELEDSGVYFCASSQGPGEQYFGPGTRLTVT.

This chain uses TRBV7-3 with TRBJ2-1; 7 bases are shared with TRBD2. The CDR3 runs to 15 residues. The V and J ends lost 5 bases and 5 bases, in that order; junction bases with no gene match: 9. In germline, CDR1 is SGHTA, CDR2 FQGTGA. The CDR3 protein is CASSPLTGGHNEQFF. The CDR3 DNA reads TGTGCCAGCAGCCCACTCACGGGGGGACACAATGAGCAGTTCTTC.

The chain links TRBV2 to TRBJ1-2; D might be TRBD1 (6 bases). The CDR3 spans 12 residues. Germline assignment: CDR1 SNHLY and CDR2 FYNNEI. The V and J ends lost 6 bases and 6 bases respectively, with 11 bases between them. This CDR3 reads CASRRGADGYTF. The CDR3 DNA follows: TGTGCCAGCAGGCGGGGGGCGGATGGCTACACCTTC.

This chain uses TRBV28 with TRBJ1-5; D is unclear. Germline V gene data show CDR1 as MDHEN and CDR2 as SYDVKM. The CDR3 has 13 amino acids. V lost 6 bases to trimming and J lost 2 bases, with 8 bases between them. The CDR3 region has the DNA TGTGCCAGCAGGAACTATGGCAATCAGCCCCAGCATTTT. It codes for CASRNYGNQPQHF.

The rearrangement links TRBV28 to TRBJ1-6, with D uncertain. Germline V CDR1 and CDR2: MDHEN, SYDVKM. The CDR3 consists of 15 residues. V gave up 5 bases and J gave up 5 bases, with 13 bases separating them. CDR3 bases: TGTGCCAGCAGTCAACGGACGGTCAATAATTCACCCCTCCACTTT. This encodes CASSQRTVNNSPLHF. The full variable domain, completed using reference TRBV28 and TRBJ1-6, is DVKVTQSSRYLVKRTGEKVFLECVQDMDHENMFWYRQDPGLGLRLIYFSYDVKMKEKGDIPEGYSVSREKKERFSLILESASTNQTSMYLCASSQRTVNNSPLHFGNGTRLTVT.

The V and J genes are TRBV6-5 and TRBJ1-2; TRBD1 might be the D (5 bases). The germline CDR1 and CDR2 sequences are MNHEY and SVGAGI. V shed 6 bases and J shed 13 bases, with 21 bases lying between them. CDR3 length: 13 residues. The DNA for the CDR3 is TGTGCCAGCAGACGCGGGCCGGGGCGATCTGTCACCTTC. This encodes CASRRGPGRSVTF.

Comments on this clone: Other DNA sequences from this sample encode an identical CDR3 as well. The chain has TRBV5-4 and TRBJ2-7; 13 bases map to TRBD2. The germline V gene has CDR1 SGHNT and CDR2 YYREEE (reference sequence). The CDR3 spans 15 residues. Germline trimming cut 4 bases from V and 1 base from J; bases unmatched to any gene: 2. The CDR3 DNA sequence: TGTGCCAGCAGCCCGGGACTAGCGGGATCCTACGAGCAGTACTTC. The encoded protein is CASSPGLAGSYEQYF. The full variable domain, in which reference TRBV5-4 and TRBJ2-7 provide the parts outside the CDR3, is ETGVTQSPTHLIKTRGQQVTLRCSSQSGHNTVSWYQQALGQGPQFIFQYYREEENGRGNFPPRFSGLQFPNYSSELNVNALELDDSALYLCASSPGLAGSYEQYFGPGTRLTVT.

The chain joins TRBV6-5 to TRBJ2-7; D gene unclear. The CDR3 extends over 14 amino acids. The germline V gene has CDR1 MNHEY and CDR2 SVGAGI. Trimming left V 7 bases short and J 4 bases short, with 17 bases between. The CDR3: CASIGPGGSYEQYF. Here the CDR3 DNA reads TGTGCCAGCATTGGCCCGGGCGGATCTTACGAGCAGTACTTC.

The chain has TRBV18 and TRBJ1-1; 7 nucleotides align to TRBD1. Germline V gives CDR1 KGHSH, CDR2 LQKENI. V trimming: 5 bases; J trimming: 7 bases; junction bases outside the gene matches: 4. There are 12 residues in the CDR3. CDR3 amino acids: CASSDRAVEAFF. The CDR3 DNA is TGTGCCAGCTCAGACAGGGCCGTTGAAGCTTTCTTT.

CDR3 protein: CAWSLAGRGRGGYTF. Written as DNA, the CDR3 is TGTGCCTGGAGTTTGGCGGGCAGGGGACGAGGCGGCTACACCTTC. The chain couples TRBV30 to TRBJ1-2, with D perhaps matching TRBD1 (6 bases). This CDR3 is built from 15 residues. V lost 2 bases to trimming and J lost 8 bases, with 21 bases between them. The germline V gene encodes CDR1 GTSNPN and CDR2 SVGIG (reference sequence).

The chain is built from TRBV2 and TRBJ1-2; unclear D gene. Germline CDR1 reads SNHLY; CDR2 reads FYNNEI. Trimming stripped 3 bases from V and 4 bases from J, with 12 bases between. CDR3 size: 14 residues. In nucleotides, the CDR3 is TGTGCCAGCAGTGATACGGTTTTGAGCTATGGCTACACCTTC. Protein: CASSDTVLSYGYTF.

This chain joins TRBV6-6 and TRBJ2-7, with 9 positions matching TRBD1. Germline values: CDR1 MNHNY, CDR2 SVGAGI (reference sequence). The CDR3 runs 16 residues. V gave up 4 bases and J gave up 0 bases; unmatched junction bases: 7. The CDR3, as DNA: TGTGCCAGCAGTTCACGGGACAGGGTTAGCTCCTACGAGCAGTACTTC. Protein sequence: CASSSRDRVSSYEQYF.

This clone was found once. The chain couples TRBV7-6 to TRBJ2-3; D unresolved. The CDR3 contains 12 residues. The V and J ends lost 5 bases and 7 bases respectively, with 10 bases between them. CDR1 is SGHVS, CDR2 FNYEAQ, per germline. CDR3 sequence: CASSEPANTQYF. For the CDR3, the DNA is TGTGCCAGCAGCGAGCCGGCTAATACGCAGTATTTT.

The chain uses TRBV5-6 and TRBJ2-7, with TRBD1 as a possible D gene (5 bases). Trimming cost V 2 bases and J 2 bases, with 11 bases left between them. The CDR3 runs 14 residues. Looked up from germline, CDR1 is SGHDT and CDR2 is YYEEEE. For the CDR3, the DNA is TGTGCCAGCAGCTTCTTCCAGGGTACCTACGAGCAGTACTTC. Residues: CASSFFQGTYEQYF.

CDR3 DNA: TGTGCCAGTAGCTTTTGGGACAGGGACTACAATGAGCAGTTCTTC. Its protein product is CASSFWDRDYNEQFF. V gene TRBV19 combines with J gene TRBJ2-1; 9 bases match TRBD1. Germline values: CDR1 LNHDA, CDR2 SQIVND (reference sequence). CDR3 length equals 15 residues. V was clipped by 6 bases and J by 3 bases; unmatched bases: 6.

The V call is TRBV7-2, the J call TRBJ1-5; D gene unclear. The germline V gene encodes CDR1 SGHTA and CDR2 FQGNSA. The CDR3 sequence is 13 residues long. Trimming shortened V by 7 bases and J by 0 bases, and 7 bases separated the two germline ends. The CDR3 coding sequence is TGTGCCAGCACCTTCAGTAGCAATCAGCCCCAGCATTTT. This translates into CASTFSSNQPQHF.

This clone was counted a few times. The chain joins TRBV20-1 to TRBJ1-4, with D hard to call. In germline, CDR1 is DFQATT, CDR2 SNEGSKA (reference sequence). This CDR3 comprises 11 residues. V was trimmed by 7 bases and J by 7 bases, leaving 10 bases between them. This CDR3 reads CSGYFGEKLFF. The CDR3 nucleotides are TGCAGTGGATATTTCGGTGAAAAACTGTTTTTT.

V gene TRBV27 combines with J gene TRBJ1-1, with 8 bases that match TRBD1. The CDR3 spans 16 residues. Germline assignment: CDR1 MNHEY and CDR2 SMNVEV (reference sequence). Trimming removed 2 bases from V and 3 bases from J; junction bases left unmatched: 8. The CDR3, as DNA: TGTGCCAGCAGTTTACTCGCCGGGACAGGTGACACTGAAGCTTTCTTT. As protein: CASSLLAGTGDTEAFF.

The rearrangement uses TRBV4-1 and TRBJ2-1; D not resolved. This CDR3 is 12 amino acids long. The ends were cut back, 1 base at V and 6 bases at J, with 4 bases in the middle. CDR1 and CDR2 from the germline V gene are MGHRA and YSYEKL. As DNA, the CDR3 is TGCGCCAGCAGCCAAGTCGTCAATGAGCAGTTCTTC. Translation gives CASSQVVNEQFF.

This clone was detected once. The chain is built from TRBV28 and TRBJ1-1; the D is unclear. Germline V CDR1 and CDR2: MDHEN, SYDVKM. V was pared by 4 bases and J by 6 bases, with 18 bases between. The CDR3 spans 15 residues. The DNA of the CDR3 is TGTGCCAGCAGTTCGGACGGGAAAGGTAAGGCTGAAGCTTTCTTT. Amino acid sequence: CASSSDGKGKAEAFF.

The chain combines TRBV18 with TRBJ2-7; TRBD1 might be the D (6 bases). V was shortened by 4 bases and J by 4 bases, with 14 bases between the two germline ends. The CDR3 spans 14 residues. CDR1 is KGHSH, CDR2 LQKENI, per germline. The DNA for the CDR3 is TGTGCCAGCTCACAATTCGGGGACATGTACGAGCAGTACTTC. Its protein is CASSQFGDMYEQYF.

The genes are TRBV28 and TRBJ2-7; 12 positions match TRBD2. The CDR3 has 15 amino acids. CDR1 and CDR2 from the germline V gene are MDHEN and SYDVKM. Trimming took 5 bases from V and 6 from J; bases not matched to a gene: 8. The CDR3 protein is CASSPTSGRRIEQYF. The CDR3 DNA reads TGTGCCAGCAGTCCGACTAGCGGGAGAAGGATCGAGCAGTACTTC.

This rearrangement joins TRBV19 to TRBJ1-2; 7 bases fit TRBD1. CDR3 length: 13 residues. V lost 10 bases, J lost 4 bases, and 9 bases stayed unmatched. Germline V gene sequence: CDR1 LNHDA, CDR2 SQIVND (reference sequence). The CDR3 sequence is CATRDSGLYGYTF. The CDR3 DNA sequence: TGTGCCACCCGGGACAGCGGGCTCTATGGCTACACCTTC.